The entry that follows covers one T cell receptor (beta chain) sequence. What it binds is not known. The protocol was immunoSEQ multiplex PCR, while the TCRdb copy is restricted to in-frame clones and leaves out a portion. The profile shows around 61,000 clones, 85% to 90% of them singletons. The CDR3 loop spans 15 amino acids. CDR1 and CDR2 from the germline V gene are SGHVS and FNYEAQ. J was trimmed by 1 base and V by 5 bases; bases with no gene match: 8. This specimen belongs to a study of pediatric ulcerative colitis. Study results and limitations: Repertoires came from total lymphocyte DNA, so rare subsets like regulatory T cells may be missed. No controls had the two rectal clonotypes shared by ulcerative colitis patients.

This chain joins TRBV7-6 and TRBJ2-7; 7 bases fit TRBD1. Sequencing used blood. The receptor was derived from a boy between 10 and 17 years old with severe ulcerative colitis. The CDR3 region is CASSPKGGLSYEQYF. CDR3 bases: TGTGCCAGCAGCCCGAAAGGGGGCCTGTCCTACGAGCAGTACTTC.